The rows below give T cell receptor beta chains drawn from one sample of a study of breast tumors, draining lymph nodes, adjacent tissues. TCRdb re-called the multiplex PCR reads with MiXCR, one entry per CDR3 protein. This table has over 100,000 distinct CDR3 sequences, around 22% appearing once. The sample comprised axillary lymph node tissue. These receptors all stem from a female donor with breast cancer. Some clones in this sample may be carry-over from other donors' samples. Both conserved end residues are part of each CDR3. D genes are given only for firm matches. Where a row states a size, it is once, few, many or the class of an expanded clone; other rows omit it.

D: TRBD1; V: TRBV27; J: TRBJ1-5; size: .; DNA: TGTGCCAGCAGTGGCGACAGGGGGGGACAGCCCCAGCATTTT; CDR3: CASSGDRGGQPQHF
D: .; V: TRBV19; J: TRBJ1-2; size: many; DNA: TGTGCCAGTAGTATAGACGTAGGCTATGGCTACACCTTC; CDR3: CASSIDVGYGYTF
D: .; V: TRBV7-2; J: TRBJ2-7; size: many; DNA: TGTGCCAGCAGCTTAGGTGGCAGGGGGGTATACGAGCAGTACTTC; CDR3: CASSLGGRGVYEQYF
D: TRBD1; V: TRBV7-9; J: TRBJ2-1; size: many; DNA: TGTGCCAGCAGCCCCCCGACAGGGTCTGCACACAATGAGCAGTTCTTC; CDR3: CASSPPTGSAHNEQFF
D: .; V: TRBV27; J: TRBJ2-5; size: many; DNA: TGTGCCAGCAGTTTAGGGGGCAGGGTAGGAGAGACCCAGTACTTC; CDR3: CASSLGGRVGETQYF
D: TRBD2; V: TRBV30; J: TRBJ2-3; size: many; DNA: TGTGCCTGGACTAGCGGGAGCCCAGATACGCAGTATTTT; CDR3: CAWTSGSPDTQYF
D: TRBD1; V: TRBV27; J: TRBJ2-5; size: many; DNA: TGTGCCAGCAGTTTATCCACCGGGACAGGGGCTGGGACCCAGTACTTC; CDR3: CASSLSTGTGAGTQYF
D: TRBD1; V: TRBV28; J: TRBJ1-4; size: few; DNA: TGTGCCAGCAGTATCGGGACAGGGGTAAAAGGGTTTTTT; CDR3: CASSIGTGVKGFF
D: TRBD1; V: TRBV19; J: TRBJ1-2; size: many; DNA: TGTGCCAGTAGTACAACAGGGGCCGAATATGGCTACACCTTC; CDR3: CASSTTGAEYGYTF
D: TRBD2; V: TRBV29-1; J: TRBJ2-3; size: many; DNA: TGCAGCGTCTTCCCCGCAACCCGACTAGCGGGAGGAGATACGCAGTATTTT; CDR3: CSVFPATRLAGGDTQYF
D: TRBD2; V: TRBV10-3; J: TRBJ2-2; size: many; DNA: TGTGCCATCAGTAGCGGGAGCGTCACCGGGGAGCTGTTTTTT; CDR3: CAISSGSVTGELFF
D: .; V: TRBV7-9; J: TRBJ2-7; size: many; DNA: TGTGCCAGATTGGAGGGAAAAGGGGACGAGCAGTACTTC; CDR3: CARLEGKGDEQYF
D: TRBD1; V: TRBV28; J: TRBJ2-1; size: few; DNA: TGTGCCAGCAGTTACGGACAATTGGGACAGTTTAGCTCCTACAATGAGCAGTTCTTC; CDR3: CASSYGQLGQFSSYNEQFF
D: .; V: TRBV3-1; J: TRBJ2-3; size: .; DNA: TGTGCCACCCAGCCAGGCAGTAGCACAGATACGCAGTATTTT; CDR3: CATQPGSSTDTQYF
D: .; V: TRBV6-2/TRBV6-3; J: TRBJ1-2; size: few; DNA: TGTGCCAGCAGTTCCCCGGGACGGCCAGGGGGCTACACCTTC; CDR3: CASSSPGRPGGYTF
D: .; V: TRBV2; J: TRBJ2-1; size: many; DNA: TGTGCCAGCAGCCCGCAGGGGTTGAGCTCCTACAATGAGCAGTTCTTC; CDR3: CASSPQGLSSYNEQFF
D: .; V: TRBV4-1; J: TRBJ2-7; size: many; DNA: TGCGCCAGCAGCCAAACTACAGGGTCGACCTACGAGCAGTACTTC; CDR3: CASSQTTGSTYEQYF
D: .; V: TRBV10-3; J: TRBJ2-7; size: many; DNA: TGTGCCATCGGGGACGGCCCCTACGAGCAGTACTTC; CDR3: CAIGDGPYEQYF
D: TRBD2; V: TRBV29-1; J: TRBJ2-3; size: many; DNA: TGCAGCGTTGTCCTAGCGGAGACTAGCACAGATACGCAGTATTTT; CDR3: CSVVLAETSTDTQYF
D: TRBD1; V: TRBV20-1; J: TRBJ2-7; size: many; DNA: TGCAGTGCTACTGACAGGGAAGAGGAGCAGTACTTC; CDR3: CSATDREEEQYF
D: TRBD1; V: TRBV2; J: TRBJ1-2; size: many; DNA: TGTGCCAGCAGTAGAGCGGGACAGGGCGGGTATGGCTACACCTTC; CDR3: CASSRAGQGGYGYTF
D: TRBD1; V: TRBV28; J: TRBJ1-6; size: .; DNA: TGTGCCAGCAAAGGACAGGGGGCTCGGGTTAATTCACCCCCCCACTTT; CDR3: CASKGQGARVNSPPHF
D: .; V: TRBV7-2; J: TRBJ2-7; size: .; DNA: TGTGCCAGCGGCCCACTCTTTCAGATAGAATACTACGAGCAGTACTTC; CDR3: CASGPLFQIEYYEQYF
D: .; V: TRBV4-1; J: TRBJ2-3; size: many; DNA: TGCGCCAGCAGCCCGGTTGTCAGCACAGATACGCAGTATTTT; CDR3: CASSPVVSTDTQYF
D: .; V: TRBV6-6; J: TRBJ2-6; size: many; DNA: TGTGCCAGCAGTTCGACGGACTCTGGGGCCAACGTCCTGACTTTC; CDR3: CASSSTDSGANVLTF
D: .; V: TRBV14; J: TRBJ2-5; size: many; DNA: TGTGCCAGCAGCCAGCTGGGCAGGGACGGGATCCAGTACTTC; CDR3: CASSQLGRDGIQYF
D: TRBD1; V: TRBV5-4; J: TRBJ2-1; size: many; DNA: TGTGCCAGCAGCTTGCCCCGACAGGGCTCCTACAATGAGCAGTTCTTC; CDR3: CASSLPRQGSYNEQFF
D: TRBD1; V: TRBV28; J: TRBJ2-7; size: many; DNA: TGTGCCAGCAGTATGCCATCAGGGGGTCAGGCCTACGAGCAGTACTTC; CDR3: CASSMPSGGQAYEQYF
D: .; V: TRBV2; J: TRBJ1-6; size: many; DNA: TGTGCCAGCAGTGAATCTCTAAGGACACCCCTCCACTTT; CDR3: CASSESLRTPLHF
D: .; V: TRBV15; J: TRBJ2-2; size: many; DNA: TGTGCCACCAGCAGAGACGGCGGAGGACAAACGAACACCGGGGAGCTGTTTTTT; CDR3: CATSRDGGGQTNTGELFF
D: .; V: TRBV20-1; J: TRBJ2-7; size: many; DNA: TGCAGTGCTAGTAAGAGGTCCCTCGAGCAGTACTTC; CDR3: CSASKRSLEQYF
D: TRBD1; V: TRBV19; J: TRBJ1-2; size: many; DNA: TGTGCCAGTAGTATAAGAGGGGGCCATGGCTACACCTTC; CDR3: CASSIRGGHGYTF
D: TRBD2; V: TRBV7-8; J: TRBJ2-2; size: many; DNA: TGTGCCAGCAGTCCGAGGACTAGCGGGGGGGGGACGGGGGAGCTGTTTTTT; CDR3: CASSPRTSGGGTGELFF
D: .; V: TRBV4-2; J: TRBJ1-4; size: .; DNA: TGTGCCAGCAGCCAAGGGGACGGGGGGCGTACGGTTAATGAAAAACTGTTTTTT; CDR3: CASSQGDGGRTVNEKLFF
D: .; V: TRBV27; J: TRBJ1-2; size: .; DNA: TGTGCCAGCAGCCCGAGGAGTGTTAACTATGGCTACACCTTC; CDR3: CASSPRSVNYGYTF
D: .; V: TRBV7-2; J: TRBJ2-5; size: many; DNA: TGTGCCAGCAGCCTAAGTACCGGGACCCAGTACTTC; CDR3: CASSLSTGTQYF
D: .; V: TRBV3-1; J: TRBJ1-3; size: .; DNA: TGTGCCAGCAGCCAAGCTAAGTCTGGCTCTGGAAACACCATATATTTT; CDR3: CASSQAKSGSGNTIYF
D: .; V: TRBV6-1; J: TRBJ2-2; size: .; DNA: TGTGCCAGCAGTGAAGGGACTATACACACCGGGGAGCTGTTTTTT; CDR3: CASSEGTIHTGELFF
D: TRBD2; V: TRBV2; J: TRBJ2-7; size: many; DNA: TGTGCCAGCAGCCCGGGACTAGCGGACTACGAGCAGTACTTC; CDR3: CASSPGLADYEQYF
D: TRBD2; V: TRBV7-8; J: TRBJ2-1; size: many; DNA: TGTGCCAGCAACTTACTAGCGGGAGGGCCGGACAATGAGCAGTTCTTC; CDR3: CASNLLAGGPDNEQFF
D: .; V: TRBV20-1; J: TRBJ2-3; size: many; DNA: TGCAGTGCGACACTACCCGGTAACACAGATACGCAGTATTTT; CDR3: CSATLPGNTDTQYF
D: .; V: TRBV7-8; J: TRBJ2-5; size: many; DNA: TGTGCCAGCAGCTTAGGACGGTTCGGAGAGACCCAGTACTTC; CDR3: CASSLGRFGETQYF